These 26 T cell receptor beta chains originate from one sample sequenced in a study of blood T cell repertoires in COVID-19. Some clones are missing from TCRdb's copy, which holds only in-frame ones; the method was immunoSEQ multiplex PCR. The sample shows roughly 100,000 clones, almost 90% of them seen only once. Sequencing was performed on peripheral blood. The receptors originated from a man aged 45-65 years with COVID-19, enrolled during active disease.

This rearrangement joins TRBV4-1 to TRBJ2-2; possible D gene TRBD1, 6 bases. This CDR3 is built from 16 residues. Between the trimmed V and J ends, which lost 3 bases and 2 bases, there was a span of 13 bases. Germline V gives CDR1 MGHRA, CDR2 YSYEKL. The CDR3 is CASSQDPGVNTGELFF. CDR3 coding DNA: TGCGCCAGCAGCCAGGACCCAGGGGTAAACACCGGGGAGCTGTTTTTT.

This clone was detected only once. The V and J genes are TRBV19 and TRBJ2-1; 9 bases align to TRBD1. The CDR3 loop spans 15 amino acids. With 5 bases clipped from V and 2 bases from J, the junction kept 4 bases outside the gene matches. The germline CDR1 and CDR2 sequences are LNHDA and SQIVND (reference sequence). The CDR3 loop reads CASSPRQGAYNEQFF. In DNA, the CDR3 is TGTGCCAGTAGTCCTCGACAGGGGGCCTACAATGAGCAGTTCTTC.

The chain is built from TRBV6-5 and TRBJ2-3; 7 positions agree with TRBD1. There are 15 residues in the CDR3. Germline-derived CDR1 and CDR2 are MNHEY and SVGAGI. V lost 7 bases to trimming and J lost 3 bases; unmatched junction nucleotides: 10. CDR3 protein: CASKAPRQGTDTQYF. The CDR3 nucleotides read TGTGCCAGCAAGGCCCCACGACAGGGAACAGATACGCAGTATTTT.

Here the CDR3 DNA reads TGTGCCAGCAGCCCGGACAGGGGTAATTCACCCCTCCACTTT. It specifies CASSPDRGNSPLHF. V is TRBV9 and J is TRBJ1-6; TRBD1 matches at 9 bases. The CDR3 loop spans 14 amino acids. Germline V lookup: CDR1 SGDLS, CDR2 YYNGEE. J lost 6 bases, V lost 4 bases, and 2 bases had no gene match.

There are a few counts of this clone. V usage is TRBV19 and J usage is TRBJ1-5; tentatively, D is TRBD1 (6 bases). The ends were cut back, 3 bases at V and 6 bases at J, with 15 bases in the middle. The CDR3 runs to 15 residues. Per germline, CDR1 LNHDA and CDR2 SQIVND (reference sequence). DNA of the CDR3: TGTGCCAGTAGTATCGGTCGGGGGGCAGGTCAGCCCCAGCATTTT. Translated, it gives CASSIGRGAGQPQHF.

The rearrangement links TRBV14 to TRBJ2-3; 8 bases agree with TRBD1. The CDR3 totals 15 residues. Trimming took 1 base from V and 1 from J; bases not matched to a gene: 1. The V gene's germline CDR1 is SGHDN and CDR2 FVKESK. CDR3 bases: TGTGCCAGCAGCCAAGTACAGGGGGGCACAGATACGCAGTATTTT. It is translated as CASSQVQGGTDTQYF.

This clone was recorded once. The chain carries TRBV2 and TRBJ1-1, with no clear D. The CDR3 totals 11 residues. Trimming took off 6 bases at V and 5 bases at J, with 7 bases between the two ends. Germline lookup yields CDR1 SNHLY and CDR2 FYNNEI. The CDR3 reads CASRVETEAFF. In DNA, the CDR3 is TGTGCCAGCAGGGTGGAGACTGAAGCTTTCTTT.

This clone occurred once. This chain connects TRBV11-2 to TRBJ1-2, with a possible D match to TRBD1 (6 bases). V lost 4 bases to trimming and J lost 8 bases, with 17 bases between them. This CDR3 is 14 amino acids long. Germline V gene data show CDR1 as SGHAT and CDR2 as FQNNGV. Here the CDR3 reads CASSSGAGAEGYTF. CDR3 bases: TGTGCCAGCAGCTCAGGGGCGGGGGCAGAGGGCTACACCTTC. Full variable domain (remainder filled in from reference TRBV11-2 and TRBJ1-2): EAGVAQSPRYKIIEKRQSVAFWCNPISGHATLYWYQQILGQGPKLLIQFQNNGVVDDSQLPKDRFSAERLKGVDSTLKIQPAKLEDSAVYLCASSSGAGAEGYTFGSGTRLTVV.

This chain joins TRBV28 and TRBJ1-2; TRBD1 aligns across 8 bases. Trimming took 6 bases from V and 4 from J; bases not matched to a gene: 4. The germline gives CDR1 MDHEN, CDR2 SYDVKM. This CDR3 is built from 13 residues. The CDR3 here is CASSFTGGYGYTF. The CDR3, as DNA: TGTGCCAGCAGCTTTACAGGGGGCTATGGCTACACCTTC.

The genes are TRBV4-3 and TRBJ1-5; D remains ambiguous. V was shortened by 1 base and J by 2 bases, with 12 bases between the two germline ends. The germline gives CDR1 LGHNA, CDR2 YSLEER. The CDR3 contains 16 residues. CDR3 in amino acids: CASSQVPGMGNQPQHF. The CDR3 DNA sequence: TGCGCCAGCAGCCAAGTACCCGGGATGGGCAATCAGCCCCAGCATTTT.

This rearrangement joins TRBV28 to TRBJ2-7; D unclear. This CDR3 is built from 12 residues. V was trimmed by 7 bases and J by 3 bases, leaving 10 bases between them. The germline gives CDR1 MDHEN, CDR2 SYDVKM. This CDR3 is CASTTTNYEQYF. CDR3 nucleotide sequence: TGTGCCAGCACCACTACAAACTACGAGCAGTACTTC. The whole variable domain, filled in from reference TRBV28 and TRBJ2-7, reads DVKVTQSSRYLVKRTGEKVFLECVQDMDHENMFWYRQDPGLGLRLIYFSYDVKMKEKGDIPEGYSVSREKKERFSLILESASTNQTSMYLCASTTTNYEQYFGPGTRLTVT.

The genes are TRBV6-2 or TRBV6-3 and TRBJ2-7; 7 nucleotides line up with TRBD1. V gave up 6 bases and J gave up 3 bases; unmatched junction bases: 5. Per the germline V gene, CDR1 is MNHEY and CDR2 is SVGEGT. The CDR3 spans 13 residues. CDR3 region: CASRYRGNYEQYF. DNA of the CDR3: TGTGCCAGCAGATACAGGGGAAACTACGAGCAGTACTTC.

The rearrangement links TRBV7-9 to TRBJ2-5, with 9 positions matching TRBD2. V lost 4 bases, J lost 3 bases, and 6 bases stayed unmatched. In germline, CDR1 is SEHNR, CDR2 FQNEAQ (reference sequence). The CDR3 runs 15 residues. The CDR3 sequence: CASSWRLAAKETQYF. The CDR3, as DNA: TGTGCCAGCAGCTGGCGACTAGCGGCTAAAGAGACCCAGTACTTC.

This chain uses TRBV10-2 with TRBJ1-5, with TRBD1 as a possible D gene (6 bases). CDR3 size: 14 residues. Germline CDR1 WSHSY, CDR2 SAAADI. V was pared by 2 bases and J by 4 bases, with 9 bases between. CDR3 protein: CASSETGLNQPQHF. CDR3 nucleotides: TGCGCCAGCAGTGAGACAGGGTTAAATCAGCCCCAGCATTTT.

This sequence joins TRBV24-1 and TRBJ2-7; 7 positions agree with TRBD2. Per germline, CDR1 KGHDR and CDR2 SFDVKD. The CDR3 covers 13 residues. Unmatched junction bases numbered 3, after V lost 5 bases and J lost 3 bases. The CDR3 DNA follows: TGTGCCACCAGTGGGCCGGGAGGCTACGAGCAGTACTTC. It encodes CATSGPGGYEQYF.

This clone was detected only a few times. The chain couples TRBV19 to TRBJ1-2; D is undetermined. Between the trimmed V and J ends, which lost 6 bases and 2 bases, there was a span of 16 bases. CDR3 size: 15 residues. CDR1 is LNHDA, CDR2 SQIVND, per germline (reference sequence). In DNA form, the CDR3 reads TGTGCCAGTAGAAACGAGCGGCAAACAAACTATGGCTACACCTTC. It translates to CASRNERQTNYGYTF.

The genes are TRBV5-1 and TRBJ1-2; D is undetermined. Germline lookup yields CDR1 SGHRS and CDR2 YFSETQ. Trimming removed 0 bases at V and 5 bases at J, with 5 bases between. The CDR3 runs 12 residues. The CDR3 region has the DNA TGCGCCAGCAGCTTGGGTCCTTATGGCTACACCTTC. Translated: CASSLGPYGYTF.

This rearrangement joins TRBV19 to TRBJ2-1, with a weak D call TRBD2 (6 bases). The CDR3 runs to 12 residues. Trimming cost V 7 bases and J 8 bases, with 12 bases left between them. Germline assignment: CDR1 LNHDA and CDR2 SQIVND (reference sequence). This CDR3 reads CASTLEGYEQFF. The CDR3 nucleotides read TGTGCCAGTACCCTGGAGGGCTATGAGCAGTTCTTC.

This clone has a single count. A read error may be the cause here, since a much bigger clone is one base away. The chain is built from TRBV5-4 and TRBJ2-2; possible D gene TRBD1, 5 bases. This CDR3 region has 14 residues. Germline V gene data show CDR1 as SGHNT and CDR2 as YYREEE (reference sequence). V lost 4 bases to trimming and J lost 1 base, with 8 bases between them. CDR3 residues: CASSPGQNTGELFF. The CDR3 region has the DNA TGTGCCAGCAGCCCCGGACAGAACACCGGGGAGCTGTTTTTT.

V and J are TRBV20-1 and TRBJ2-7; 9 positions match TRBD2. V shed 3 bases, J shed 2 bases, and the junction held 8 bases outside the gene matches. Looked up from germline, CDR1 is DFQATT and CDR2 is SNEGSKA (reference sequence). CDR3 length: 15 amino acids. The CDR3 DNA sequence: TGCAGTGCTAGTTATTCGCTAGCGGGGACCTACGAGCAGTACTTC. Translation gives CSASYSLAGTYEQYF.

The chain links TRBV3-1 (or the pseudogene TRBV3-2) to TRBJ2-1; weak D call: TRBD1 (6 bases). Per the germline V gene, CDR1 is LGHDT and CDR2 is YNNKEL (reference sequence). The CDR3 length is 15 residues. Trimming left V 0 bases short and J 8 bases short, with 14 bases between. The DNA for the CDR3 is TGTGCCAGCAGCCAAGATGGACAGAATTGGGATGAGCAGTTCTTC. Translating it yields CASSQDGQNWDEQFF.

The chain recombines TRBV6-2 or TRBV6-3 with TRBJ1-2; 9 bases map to TRBD1. This CDR3 has 15 amino acids. With 5 bases clipped from V and 3 bases from J, the junction kept 7 bases outside the gene matches. Per the germline V gene, CDR1 is MNHEY and CDR2 is SVGEGT. The CDR3 spells CASSPPGTGYYGYTF. As DNA, the CDR3 is TGTGCCAGCAGTCCGCCCGGGACAGGGTACTATGGCTACACCTTC.

The rearrangement joins TRBV27 to TRBJ2-2; D might be TRBD1 (6 bases). The CDR3 consists of 18 residues. V was trimmed by 1 base and J by 5 bases, leaving 20 bases between them. Germline loops: CDR1 MNHEY, CDR2 SMNVEV (reference sequence). The CDR3 DNA reads TGTGCCAGCAGTTTATGGCCCTTCCGGGACATAAGAACCGGGGAGCTGTTTTTT. Its protein is CASSLWPFRDIRTGELFF.

This chain connects TRBV2 to TRBJ2-1; perhaps TRBD2 as D (6 bases). Trimming removed 4 bases from V and 5 bases from J, with 18 bases in between. Germline lookup yields CDR1 SNHLY and CDR2 FYNNEI. This CDR3 comprises 16 residues. The CDR3 DNA reads TGTGCCAGCAGTGTGCCCCCCGCGGGGAGGAACAATGAGCAGTTCTTC. It encodes CASSVPPAGRNNEQFF.

The chain combines TRBV7-2 with TRBJ2-1, with 8 bases lining up with TRBD2. The CDR3 is 17 amino acids. Unmatched junction bases numbered 15, after V lost 4 bases and J lost 7 bases. Per germline, CDR1 SGHTA and CDR2 FQGNSA. In DNA form, the CDR3 reads TGTGCCAGCAGCTCCTCAGGCCGGGCGGGGGGCAGGAATGAGCAGTTCTTC. The encoded protein is CASSSSGRAGGRNEQFF.

The chain joins TRBV10-3 to TRBJ2-5, with TRBD2 matching 8 bases. Losses at the gene ends were 7 bases for V and 5 bases for J; bases not matched to a gene: 9. Germline CDR1 is ENHRY and CDR2 is SYGVKD. This CDR3 is 14 amino acids long. CDR3 DNA sequence: TGTGCCATCAATTCCGGGGGGGGCCGGGAGACCCAGTACTTC. It encodes CAINSGGGRETQYF.